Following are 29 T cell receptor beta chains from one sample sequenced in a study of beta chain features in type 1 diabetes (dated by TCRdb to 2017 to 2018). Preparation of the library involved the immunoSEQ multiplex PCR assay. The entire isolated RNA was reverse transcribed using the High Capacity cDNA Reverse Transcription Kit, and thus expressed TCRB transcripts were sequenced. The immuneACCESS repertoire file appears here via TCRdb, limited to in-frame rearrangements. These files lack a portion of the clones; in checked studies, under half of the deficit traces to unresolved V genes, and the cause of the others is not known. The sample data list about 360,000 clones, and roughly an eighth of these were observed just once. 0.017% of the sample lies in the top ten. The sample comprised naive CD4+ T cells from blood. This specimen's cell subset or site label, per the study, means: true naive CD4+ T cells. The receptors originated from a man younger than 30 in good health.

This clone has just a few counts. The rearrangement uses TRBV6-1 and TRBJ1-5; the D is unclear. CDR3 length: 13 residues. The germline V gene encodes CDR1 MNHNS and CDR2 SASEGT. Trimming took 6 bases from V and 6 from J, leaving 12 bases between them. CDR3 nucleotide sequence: TGTGCCAGCAGCACGGAGGGAAGTCAGCCCCAGCATTTT. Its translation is CASSTEGSQPQHF.

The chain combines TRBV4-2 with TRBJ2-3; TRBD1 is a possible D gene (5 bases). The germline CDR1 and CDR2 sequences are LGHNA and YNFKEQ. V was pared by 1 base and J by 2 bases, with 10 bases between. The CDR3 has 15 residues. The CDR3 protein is CASSQGTRATDTQYF. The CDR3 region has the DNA TGTGCCAGCAGCCAAGGGACACGAGCCACAGATACGCAGTATTTT.

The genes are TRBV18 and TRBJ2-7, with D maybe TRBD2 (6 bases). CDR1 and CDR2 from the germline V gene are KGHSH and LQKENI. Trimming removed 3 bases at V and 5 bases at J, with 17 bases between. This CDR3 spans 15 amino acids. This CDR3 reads CASSPALIAAHEQYF. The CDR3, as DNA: TGTGCCAGCTCACCCGCCCTTATAGCGGCCCACGAGCAGTACTTC.

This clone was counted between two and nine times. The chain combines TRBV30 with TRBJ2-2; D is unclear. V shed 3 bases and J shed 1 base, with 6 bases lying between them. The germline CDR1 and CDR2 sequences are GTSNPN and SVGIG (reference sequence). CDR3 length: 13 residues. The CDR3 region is CAWSNGNTGELFF. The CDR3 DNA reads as TGTGCCTGGAGCAACGGGAACACCGGGGAGCTGTTTTTT.

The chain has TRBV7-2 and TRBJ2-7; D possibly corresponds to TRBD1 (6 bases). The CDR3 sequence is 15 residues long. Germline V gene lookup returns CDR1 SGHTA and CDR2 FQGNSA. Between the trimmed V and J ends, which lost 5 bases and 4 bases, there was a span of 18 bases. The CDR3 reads CASSTLPGQLYEQYF. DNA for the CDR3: TGTGCCAGCAGCACCCTCCCGGGACAATTATACGAGCAGTACTTC.

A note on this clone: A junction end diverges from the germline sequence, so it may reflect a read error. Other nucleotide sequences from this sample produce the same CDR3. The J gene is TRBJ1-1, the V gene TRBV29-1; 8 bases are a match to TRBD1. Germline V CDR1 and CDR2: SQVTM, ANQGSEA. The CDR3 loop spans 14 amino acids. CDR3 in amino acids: CSGRQGRSGTEAFF. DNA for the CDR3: TGCAGCGGGCGACAGGGGAGGTCTGGGACTGAAGCCTTCTTT.

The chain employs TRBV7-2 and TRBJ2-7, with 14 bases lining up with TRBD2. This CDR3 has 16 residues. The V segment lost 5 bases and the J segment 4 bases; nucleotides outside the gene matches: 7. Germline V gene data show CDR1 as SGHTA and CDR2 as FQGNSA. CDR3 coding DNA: TGTGCCAGCAGCGCTGGACTAGCGGGGGGTCAATACGAGCAGTACTTC. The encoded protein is CASSAGLAGGQYEQYF.

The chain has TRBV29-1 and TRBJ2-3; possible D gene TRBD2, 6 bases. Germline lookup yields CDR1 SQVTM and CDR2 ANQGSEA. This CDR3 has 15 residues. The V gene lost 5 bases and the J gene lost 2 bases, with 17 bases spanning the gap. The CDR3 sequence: CSVFLWGLNTDTQYF. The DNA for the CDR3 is TGCAGCGTTTTCCTTTGGGGACTTAACACAGATACGCAGTATTTT.

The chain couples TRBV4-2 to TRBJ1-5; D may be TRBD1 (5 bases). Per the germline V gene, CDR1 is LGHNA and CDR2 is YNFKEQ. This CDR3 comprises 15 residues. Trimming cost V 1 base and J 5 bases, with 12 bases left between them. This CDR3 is CASSQGGAEDQPQHF. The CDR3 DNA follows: TGTGCCAGCAGCCAAGGGGGCGCCGAGGATCAGCCCCAGCATTTT.

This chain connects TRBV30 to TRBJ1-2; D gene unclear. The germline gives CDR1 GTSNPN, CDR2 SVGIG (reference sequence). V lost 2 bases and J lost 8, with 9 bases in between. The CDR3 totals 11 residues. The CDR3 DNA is TGTGCCTGGAGTCCCGGTTTCGGCTACACCTTC. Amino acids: CAWSPGFGYTF.

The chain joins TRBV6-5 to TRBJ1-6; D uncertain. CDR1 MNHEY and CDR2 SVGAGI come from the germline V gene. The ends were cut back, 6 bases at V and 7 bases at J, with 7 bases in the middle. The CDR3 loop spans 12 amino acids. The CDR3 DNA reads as TGTGCCAGCAGCTTGCAGAATTCACCCCTCCACTTT. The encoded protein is CASSLQNSPLHF.

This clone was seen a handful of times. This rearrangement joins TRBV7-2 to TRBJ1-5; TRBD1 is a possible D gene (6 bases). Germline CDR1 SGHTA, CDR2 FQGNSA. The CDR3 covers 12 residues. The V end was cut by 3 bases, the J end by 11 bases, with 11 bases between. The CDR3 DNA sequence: TGTGCCAGCAGCTTGGCCTCAGGGGCCCAGCATTTT. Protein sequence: CASSLASGAQHF. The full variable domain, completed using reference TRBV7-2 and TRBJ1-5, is GAGVSQSPSNKVTEKGKDVELRCDPISGHTALYWYRQSLGQGLEFLIYFQGNSAPDKSGLPSDRFSAERTGGSVSTLTIQRTQQEDSAVYLCASSLASGAQHFGDGTRLSIL.

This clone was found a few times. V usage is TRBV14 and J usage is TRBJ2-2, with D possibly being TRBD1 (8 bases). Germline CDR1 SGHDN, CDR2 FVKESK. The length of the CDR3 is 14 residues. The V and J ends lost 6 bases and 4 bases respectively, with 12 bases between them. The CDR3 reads CASRQGGSTGELFF. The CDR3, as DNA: TGTGCCAGCAGACAGGGGGGGAGCACCGGGGAGCTGTTTTTT.

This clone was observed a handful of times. The CDR3 DNA reads TGCGCCAGCAGCTTGACTTCCGGGGTTGAGGAGACCCAGTACTTC. It encodes CASSLTSGVEETQYF. The V and J genes are TRBV5-1 and TRBJ2-5; tentatively, D is TRBD2 (5 bases). The CDR3 covers 15 residues. The V end was cut by 1 base, the J end by 5 bases, with 15 bases between. From germline, CDR1 is SGHRS and CDR2 YFSETQ.

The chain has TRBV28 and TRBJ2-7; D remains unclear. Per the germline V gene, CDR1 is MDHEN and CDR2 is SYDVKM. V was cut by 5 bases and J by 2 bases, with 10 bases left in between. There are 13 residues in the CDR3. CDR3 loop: CASSDIDTYEQYF. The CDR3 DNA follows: TGTGCCAGCAGTGATATCGACACCTACGAGCAGTACTTC.

The CDR3 DNA reads as TGCGCCAGCAGTCAATCTGGCAGATTATACACCGGGGAGCTGTTTTTT. It specifies CASSQSGRLYTGELFF. V and J are TRBV23-1 and TRBJ2-2; D call uncertain. TRBV23-1 is noted as an ORF with a role that remains uncertain. V gave up 0 bases and J gave up 3 bases, with 11 bases separating them. This CDR3 contains 16 residues.

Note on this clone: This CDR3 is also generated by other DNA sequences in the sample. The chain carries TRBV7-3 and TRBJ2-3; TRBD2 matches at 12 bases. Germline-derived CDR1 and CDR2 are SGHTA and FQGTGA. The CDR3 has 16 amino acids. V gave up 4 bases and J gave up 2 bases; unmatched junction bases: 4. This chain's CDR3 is CASSSGLAGYTDTQYF. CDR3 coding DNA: TGTGCCAGCAGCTCCGGACTAGCGGGATACACAGATACGCAGTATTTT. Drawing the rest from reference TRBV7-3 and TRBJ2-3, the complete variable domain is GAGVSQTPSNKVTEKGKYVELRCDPISGHTALYWYRQSLGQGPEFLIYFQGTGAADDSGLPNDRFFAVRPEGSVSTLKIQRTERGDSAVYLCASSSGLAGYTDTQYFGPGTRLTVL.

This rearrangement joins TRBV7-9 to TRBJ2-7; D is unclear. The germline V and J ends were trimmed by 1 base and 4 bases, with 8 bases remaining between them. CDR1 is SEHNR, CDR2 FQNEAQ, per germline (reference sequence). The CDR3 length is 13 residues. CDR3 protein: CASSLVPRYEQYF. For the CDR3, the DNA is TGTGCCAGCAGCTTAGTCCCCAGATACGAGCAGTACTTC.

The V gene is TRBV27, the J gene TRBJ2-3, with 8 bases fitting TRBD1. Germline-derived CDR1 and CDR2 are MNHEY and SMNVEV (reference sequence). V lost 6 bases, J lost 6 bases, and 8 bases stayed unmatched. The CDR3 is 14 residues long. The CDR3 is CASRQNRGADTQYF. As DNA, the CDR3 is TGTGCCAGCAGACAAAACAGGGGGGCGGATACGCAGTATTTT.

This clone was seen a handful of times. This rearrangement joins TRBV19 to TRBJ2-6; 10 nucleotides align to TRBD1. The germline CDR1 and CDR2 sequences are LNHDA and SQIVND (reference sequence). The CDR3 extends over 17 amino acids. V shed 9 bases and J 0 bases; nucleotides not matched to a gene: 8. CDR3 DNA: TGTGCCAGCCAGCCCCGGGACAGGGGCTCTGGGGCCAACGTCCTGACTTTC. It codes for CASQPRDRGSGANVLTF.

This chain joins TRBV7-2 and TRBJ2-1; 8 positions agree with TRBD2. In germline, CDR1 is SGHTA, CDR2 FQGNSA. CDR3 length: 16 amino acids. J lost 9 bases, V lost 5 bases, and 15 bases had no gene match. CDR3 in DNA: TGTGCCAGCAGCCCCCGGGGGGACACGGGGGGGGTTGAGCAGTTCTTC. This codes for CASSPRGDTGGVEQFF.

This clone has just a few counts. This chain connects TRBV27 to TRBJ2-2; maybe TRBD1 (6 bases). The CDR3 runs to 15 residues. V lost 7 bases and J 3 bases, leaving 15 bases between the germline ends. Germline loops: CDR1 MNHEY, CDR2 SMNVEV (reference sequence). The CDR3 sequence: CASTQGYRDTGELFF. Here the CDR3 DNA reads TGTGCCAGCACTCAGGGGTACCGTGACACCGGGGAGCTGTTTTTT.

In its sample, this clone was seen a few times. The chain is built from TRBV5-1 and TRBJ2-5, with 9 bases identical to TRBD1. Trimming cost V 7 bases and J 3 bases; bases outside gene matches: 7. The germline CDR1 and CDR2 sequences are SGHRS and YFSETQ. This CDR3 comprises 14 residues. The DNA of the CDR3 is TGCGCCAGCTGCCGGGGACAGGGTGAAGAGACCCAGTACTTC. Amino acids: CASCRGQGEETQYF.

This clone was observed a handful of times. CDR3 sequence: CASKRGGSKNIQYF. For the CDR3, the DNA is TGTGCCAGCAAACGCGGTGGATCCAAAAACATTCAGTACTTC. V usage is TRBV28 and J usage is TRBJ2-4, with no clear D. V was shortened by 7 bases and J by 2 bases, with 12 bases between the two germline ends. The length of the CDR3 is 14 residues. In germline, CDR1 is MDHEN, CDR2 SYDVKM. The full variable domain, rest sourced from reference TRBV28 and TRBJ2-4, is DVKVTQSSRYLVKRTGEKVFLECVQDMDHENMFWYRQDPGLGLRLIYFSYDVKMKEKGDIPEGYSVSREKKERFSLILESASTNQTSMYLCASKRGGSKNIQYFGAGTRLSVL.

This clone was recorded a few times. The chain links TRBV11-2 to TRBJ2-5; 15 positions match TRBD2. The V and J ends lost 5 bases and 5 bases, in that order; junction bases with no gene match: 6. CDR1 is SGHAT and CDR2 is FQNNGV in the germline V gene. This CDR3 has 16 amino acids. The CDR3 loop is CASSAGLAGGRETQYF. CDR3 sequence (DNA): TGTGCCAGCAGCGCCGGACTAGCGGGAGGGCGGGAGACCCAGTACTTC.

Here the CDR3 reads CASNRQGSNEKLFF. The DNA for the CDR3 is TGTGCCAGCAACAGGCAGGGGTCTAATGAAAAACTGTTTTTT. This sequence joins TRBV11-2 and TRBJ1-4; D may be TRBD1 (6 bases). Germline CDR1 reads SGHAT; CDR2 reads FQNNGV. V lost 7 bases to trimming and J lost 3 bases, with 12 bases between them. The CDR3 sequence is 14 residues long.

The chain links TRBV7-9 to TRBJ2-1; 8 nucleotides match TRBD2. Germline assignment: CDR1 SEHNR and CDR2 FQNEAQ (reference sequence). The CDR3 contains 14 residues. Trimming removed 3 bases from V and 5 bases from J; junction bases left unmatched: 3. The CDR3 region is CASSLGLEDNEQFF. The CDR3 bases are TGTGCCAGCAGCTTGGGACTAGAAGACAATGAGCAGTTCTTC.

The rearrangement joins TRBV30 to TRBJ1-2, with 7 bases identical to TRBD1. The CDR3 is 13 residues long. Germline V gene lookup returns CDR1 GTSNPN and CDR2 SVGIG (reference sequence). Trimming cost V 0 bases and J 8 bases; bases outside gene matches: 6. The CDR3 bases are TGTGCCTGGAGTGTACGACAGGGTGAGGGCTACACCTTC. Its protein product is CAWSVRQGEGYTF.

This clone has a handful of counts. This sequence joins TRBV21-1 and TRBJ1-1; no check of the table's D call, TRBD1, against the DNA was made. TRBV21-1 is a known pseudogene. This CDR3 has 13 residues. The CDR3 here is CASRDRGRREAFF. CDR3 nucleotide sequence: TGTGCCAGCAGGGACAGGGGGCGGAGGGAAGCTTTCTTT.